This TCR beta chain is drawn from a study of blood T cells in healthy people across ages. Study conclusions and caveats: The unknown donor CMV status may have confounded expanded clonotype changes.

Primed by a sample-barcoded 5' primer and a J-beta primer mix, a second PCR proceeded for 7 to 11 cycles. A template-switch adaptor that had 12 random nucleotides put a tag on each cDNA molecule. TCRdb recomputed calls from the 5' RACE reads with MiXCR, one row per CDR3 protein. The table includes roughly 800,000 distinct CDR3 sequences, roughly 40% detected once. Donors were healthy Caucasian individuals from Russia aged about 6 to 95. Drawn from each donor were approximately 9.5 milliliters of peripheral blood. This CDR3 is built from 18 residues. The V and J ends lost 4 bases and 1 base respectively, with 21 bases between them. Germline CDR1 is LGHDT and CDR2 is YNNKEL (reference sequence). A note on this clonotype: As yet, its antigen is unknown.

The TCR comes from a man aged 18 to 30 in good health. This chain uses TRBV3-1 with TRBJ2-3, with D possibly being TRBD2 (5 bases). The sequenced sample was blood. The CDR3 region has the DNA TGTGCCAGCAGCCTTCCGAACATAGGGAGTGGTGGCACAGATACGCAGTATTTT. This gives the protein CASSLPNIGSGGTDTQYF.